The clone carrying this T cell receptor (beta chain) has a single count. The antigen remains unidentified. The data derive from a study of shared clonotypes between healthy human individuals. The overall study: CD4 naive and memory got three plates each, CD8 naive two, CD8 memory one. Findings and caveats of the study: Across a few donors, naive CD4 shared 4.5% to 6%, naive CD8 more than 3%, memory CD4 2% to 2.5%, memory CD8 around 0.36%.

Genomic DNA belonging to each subset was distributed in equal measure over several immunoSEQ plates. Profiling relied on immunoSEQ multiplex PCR, and the TCRdb table lists in-frame clones only, not all of them. The sample carries about 2.3 million clones, roughly 92% recorded once. This CDR3 comprises 16 residues. Germline-derived CDR1 and CDR2 are LGHNT and FRNRAP. J lost 5 bases, V lost 3 bases, and 9 bases had no gene match. The material sequenced was naive CD4+ T cells from PBMCs. Subset given: CD45RA+ positively selected. The chain couples TRBV12-5 to TRBJ2-2; 7 positions match TRBD2. The sequence was obtained from a man aged 18 to 29 in good health. Some clones in this sample may be carry-over from other donors' samples. The CDR3 bases are TGTGCTAGTGGTTTAGTGTCGGGGGAGGGAACCGGGGAGCTGTTTTTT. It yields the protein CASGLVSGEGTGELFF.